Sequencing of this T cell receptor (beta chain) was carried out in a study of cytomegalovirus exposure and HLA in healthy donors. Points from the study as a whole: Within an earlier analysis, most TCR beta V segments proved productive either about 90% or about 30% of the time.

The study ran its PCR with 60 Vbeta and 13 Jbeta primers. The data were produced by immunoSEQ multiplex PCR, yet TCRdb's version contains in-frame clones alone and is incomplete. This repertoire shows 90,000 or so clones, 65% to 80% found once; its top ten account for approximately 15%. The CDR3 contains 11 residues. The V gene lost 6 bases and the J gene lost 8 bases, with 10 bases spanning the gap. The V gene's germline CDR1 is MGHRA and CDR2 YSYEKL. A word on this clone: Its antigen is not known.

Donors showed nominal health when sampled, although they likely had unrecorded immune exposures. Material for sequencing was PBMCs. This clonotype was obtained from a woman between 18 and 30 years old in good health and CMV-seropositive. The chain uses TRBV4-1 and TRBJ1-2; no clear D. Written as DNA, the CDR3 is TGCGCCAGCAGTCCTGGCAAGGGCTACACCTTC. Translating gives CASSPGKGYTF.